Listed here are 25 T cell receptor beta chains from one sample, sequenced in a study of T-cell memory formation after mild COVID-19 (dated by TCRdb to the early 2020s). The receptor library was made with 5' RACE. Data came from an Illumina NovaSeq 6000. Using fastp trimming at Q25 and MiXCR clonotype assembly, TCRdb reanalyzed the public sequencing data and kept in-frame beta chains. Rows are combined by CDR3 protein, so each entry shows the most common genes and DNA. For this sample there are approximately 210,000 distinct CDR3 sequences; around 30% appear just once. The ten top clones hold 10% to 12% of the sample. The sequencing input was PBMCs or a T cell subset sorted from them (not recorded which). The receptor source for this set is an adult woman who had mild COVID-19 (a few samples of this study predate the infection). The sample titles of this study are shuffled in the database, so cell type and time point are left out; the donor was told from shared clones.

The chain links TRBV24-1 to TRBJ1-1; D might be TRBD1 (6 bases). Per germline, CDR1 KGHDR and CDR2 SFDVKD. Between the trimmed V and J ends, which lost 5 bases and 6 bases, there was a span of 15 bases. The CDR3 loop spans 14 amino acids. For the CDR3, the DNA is TGTGCCACCAGTGTCGGGGGGCGGTCGGCTGAAGCTTTCTTT. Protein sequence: CATSVGGRSAEAFF.

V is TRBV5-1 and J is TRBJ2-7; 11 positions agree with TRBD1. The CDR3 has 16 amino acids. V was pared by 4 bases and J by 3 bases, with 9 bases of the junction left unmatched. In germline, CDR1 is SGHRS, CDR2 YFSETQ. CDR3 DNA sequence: TGCGCCAGCAGCGACTGGGACAGGGGGATTGTCTACGAGCAGTACTTC. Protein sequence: CASSDWDRGIVYEQYF.

CDR3 DNA: TGTGCCAGCAGTCCAAGATTCGGGACGAGCCATGCCTACGAGCAGTACTTC. Translation gives CASSPRFGTSHAYEQYF. The chain links TRBV12-3 or TRBV12-4 to TRBJ2-7; tentatively, D is TRBD1 or TRBD2 (5 bases each). The V end lost 5 bases, the J end lost 2 bases, and 22 bases lay between the germline ends. The CDR3 has 17 amino acids.

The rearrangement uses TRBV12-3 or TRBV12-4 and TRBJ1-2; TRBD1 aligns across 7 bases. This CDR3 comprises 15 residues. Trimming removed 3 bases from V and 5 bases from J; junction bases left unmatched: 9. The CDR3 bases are TGTGCCAGCAGTTTTACAGGGGAATTCTGGTATGGCTACACCTTC. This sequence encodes CASSFTGEFWYGYTF.

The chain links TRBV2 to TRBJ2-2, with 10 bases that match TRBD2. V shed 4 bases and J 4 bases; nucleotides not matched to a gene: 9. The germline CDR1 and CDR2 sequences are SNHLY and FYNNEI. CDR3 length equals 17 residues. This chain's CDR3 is CASSAPASGSFTGELFF. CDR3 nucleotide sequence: TGTGCCAGCAGTGCCCCTGCTAGCGGGAGTTTCACCGGGGAGCTGTTTTTT.

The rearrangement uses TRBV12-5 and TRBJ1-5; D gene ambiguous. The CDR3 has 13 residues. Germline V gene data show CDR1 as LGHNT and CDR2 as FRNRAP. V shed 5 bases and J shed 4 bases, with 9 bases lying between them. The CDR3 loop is CASGLLLNQPQHF. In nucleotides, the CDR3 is TGTGCTAGTGGTCTACTTTTGAATCAGCCCCAGCATTTT.

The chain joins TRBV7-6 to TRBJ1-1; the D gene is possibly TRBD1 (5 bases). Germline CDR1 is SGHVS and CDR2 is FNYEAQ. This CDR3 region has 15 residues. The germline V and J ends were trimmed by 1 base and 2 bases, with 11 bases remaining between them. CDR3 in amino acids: CASSLEPDSNTEAFF. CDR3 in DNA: TGTGCCAGCAGCTTAGAACCAGACAGTAACACTGAAGCTTTCTTT.

The CDR3 DNA reads TGTGCCAGCAGTTTAGCGCCTCGACTACCCAGCACAGATACGCAGTATTTT. Its protein product is CASSLAPRLPSTDTQYF. The gene calls are TRBV12-3 or TRBV12-4 and TRBJ2-3; possibly TRBD2 for D (5 bases). The CDR3 spans 17 residues. The ends were cut back, 0 bases at V and 0 bases at J, with 13 bases in the middle.

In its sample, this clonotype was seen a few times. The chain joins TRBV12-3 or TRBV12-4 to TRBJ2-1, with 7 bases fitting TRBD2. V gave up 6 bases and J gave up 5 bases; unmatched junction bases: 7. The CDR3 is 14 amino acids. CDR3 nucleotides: TGTGCCAGCAGCTCCTCCGGGACTAACAATGAGCAGTTCTTC. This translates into CASSSSGTNNEQFF.

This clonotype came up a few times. As DNA, the CDR3 is TGTGCCAGCAGCTCGGACAGGTCGATCTTCACCTACGAGCAGTACTTC. Its translation: CASSSDRSIFTYEQYF. This sequence joins TRBV7-9 and TRBJ2-7; 7 nucleotides agree with TRBD1. V lost 4 bases and J lost 2; bases outside the gene matches: 11. This CDR3 spans 16 amino acids. In germline, CDR1 is SEHNR, CDR2 FQNEAQ (reference sequence).

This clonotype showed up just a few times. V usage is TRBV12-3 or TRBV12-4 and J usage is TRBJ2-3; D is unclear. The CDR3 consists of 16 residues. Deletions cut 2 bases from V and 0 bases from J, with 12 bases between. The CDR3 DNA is TGTGCCAGCAGTTTAAGCAGTCGACCAAGCACAGATACGCAGTATTTT. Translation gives CASSLSSRPSTDTQYF.

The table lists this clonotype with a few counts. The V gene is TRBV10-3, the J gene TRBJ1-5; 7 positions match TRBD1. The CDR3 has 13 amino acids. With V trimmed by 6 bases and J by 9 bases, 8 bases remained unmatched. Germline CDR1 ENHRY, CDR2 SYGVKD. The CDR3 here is CAIRGTASSPQHF. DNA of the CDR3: TGTGCCATCAGGGGGACAGCCTCCTCGCCCCAGCATTTT.

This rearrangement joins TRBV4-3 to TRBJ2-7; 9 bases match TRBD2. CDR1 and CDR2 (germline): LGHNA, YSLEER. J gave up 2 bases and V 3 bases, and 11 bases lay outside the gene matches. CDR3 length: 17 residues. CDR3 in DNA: TGCGCCAGCAGCCATACGACGGCGGGAGGGACTCCCTACGAGCAGTACTTC. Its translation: CASSHTTAGGTPYEQYF.

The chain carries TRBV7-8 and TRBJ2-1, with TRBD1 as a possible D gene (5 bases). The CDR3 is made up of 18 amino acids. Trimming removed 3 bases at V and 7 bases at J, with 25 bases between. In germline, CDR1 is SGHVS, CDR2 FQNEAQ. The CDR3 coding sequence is TGTGCCAGCAGCTTCCCACCAGTGCTGTCTGGGGCCAGTAATGAGCAGTTCTTC. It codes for CASSFPPVLSGASNEQFF.

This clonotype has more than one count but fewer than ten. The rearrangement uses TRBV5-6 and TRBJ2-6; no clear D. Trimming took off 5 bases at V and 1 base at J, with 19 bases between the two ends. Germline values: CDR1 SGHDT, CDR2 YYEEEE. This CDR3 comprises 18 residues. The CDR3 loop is CASRHGIGSRSGANVLTF. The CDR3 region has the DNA TGTGCCAGCAGGCATGGGATCGGGTCTCGGTCTGGGGCCAACGTCCTGACTTTC.

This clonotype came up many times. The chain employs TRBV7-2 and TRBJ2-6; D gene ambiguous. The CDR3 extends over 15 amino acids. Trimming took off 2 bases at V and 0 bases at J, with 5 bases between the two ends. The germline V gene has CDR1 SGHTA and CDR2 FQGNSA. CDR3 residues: CASSLSGSGANVLTF. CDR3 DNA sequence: TGTGCCAGCAGCTTAAGTGGCTCTGGGGCCAACGTCCTGACTTTC. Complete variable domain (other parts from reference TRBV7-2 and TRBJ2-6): GAGVSQSPSNKVTEKGKDVELRCDPISGHTALYWYRQSLGQGLEFLIYFQGNSAPDKSGLPSDRFSAERTGGSVSTLTIQRTQQEDSAVYLCASSLSGSGANVLTFGAGSRLTVL.

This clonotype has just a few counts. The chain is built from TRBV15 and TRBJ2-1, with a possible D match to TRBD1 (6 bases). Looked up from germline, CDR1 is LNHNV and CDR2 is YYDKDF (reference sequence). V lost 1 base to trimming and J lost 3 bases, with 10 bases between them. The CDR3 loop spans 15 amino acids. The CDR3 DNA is TGTGCCACCAGCAGAGGGGACAAAGTCTACAATGAGCAGTTCTTC. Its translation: CATSRGDKVYNEQFF.

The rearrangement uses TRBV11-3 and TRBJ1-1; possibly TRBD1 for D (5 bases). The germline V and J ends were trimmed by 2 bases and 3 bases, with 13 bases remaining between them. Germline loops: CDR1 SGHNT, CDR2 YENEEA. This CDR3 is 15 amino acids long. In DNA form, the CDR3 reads TGTGCCAGCAGCTTAACGGGGGGAAGAGACACTGAAGCTTTCTTT. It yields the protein CASSLTGGRDTEAFF.

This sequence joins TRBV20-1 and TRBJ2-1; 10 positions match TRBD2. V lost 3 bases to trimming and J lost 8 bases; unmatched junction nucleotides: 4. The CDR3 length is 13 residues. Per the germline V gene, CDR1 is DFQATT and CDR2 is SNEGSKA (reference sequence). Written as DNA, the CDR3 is TGCAGTGCTAGGGCTAGCGGGAGACATGAGCAGTTCTTC. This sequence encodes CSARASGRHEQFF.

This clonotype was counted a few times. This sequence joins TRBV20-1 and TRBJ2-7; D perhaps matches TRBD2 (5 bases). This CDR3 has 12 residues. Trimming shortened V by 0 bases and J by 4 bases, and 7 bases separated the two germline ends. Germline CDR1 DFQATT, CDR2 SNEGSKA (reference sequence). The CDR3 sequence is CSARDTGYEQYF. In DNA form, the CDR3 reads TGCAGTGCTAGAGATACGGGGTACGAGCAGTACTTC.

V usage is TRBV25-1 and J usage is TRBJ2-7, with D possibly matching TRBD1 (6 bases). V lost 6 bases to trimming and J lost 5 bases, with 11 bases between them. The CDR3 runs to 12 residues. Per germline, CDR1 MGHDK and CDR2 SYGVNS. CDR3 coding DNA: TGTGCCAGCAGAACAGGGAGCCACGAGCAGTACTTC. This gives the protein CASRTGSHEQYF.

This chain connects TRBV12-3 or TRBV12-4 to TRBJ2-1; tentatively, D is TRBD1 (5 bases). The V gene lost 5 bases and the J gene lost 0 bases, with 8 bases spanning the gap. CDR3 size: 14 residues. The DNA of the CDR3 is TGTGCCAGCAGTACAGGTAACTCCTACAATGAGCAGTTCTTC. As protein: CASSTGNSYNEQFF.

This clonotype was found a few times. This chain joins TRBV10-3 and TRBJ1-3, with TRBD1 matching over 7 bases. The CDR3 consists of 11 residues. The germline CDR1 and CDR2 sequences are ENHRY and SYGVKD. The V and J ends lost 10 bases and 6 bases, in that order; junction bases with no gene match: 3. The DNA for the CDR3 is TGTGCCACAGGACAGGCAAACACCATATATTTT. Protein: CATGQANTIYF.

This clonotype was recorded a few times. The DNA of the CDR3 is TGTGCCAGCAGCGGCGGGGGCCACACAGATACGCAGTATTTT. This encodes CASSGGGHTDTQYF. The chain recombines TRBV7-3 with TRBJ2-3; perhaps TRBD2 as D (7 bases). There are 14 residues in the CDR3. Trimming left V 5 bases short and J 2 bases short, with 11 bases between. Germline loops: CDR1 SGHTA, CDR2 FQGTGA.

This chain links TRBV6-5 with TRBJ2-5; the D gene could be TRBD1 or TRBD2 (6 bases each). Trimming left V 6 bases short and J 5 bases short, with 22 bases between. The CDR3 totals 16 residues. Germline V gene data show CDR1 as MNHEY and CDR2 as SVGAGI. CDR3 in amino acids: CASSRPGTPRGETQYF. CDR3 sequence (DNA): TGTGCCAGCAGCCGACCCGGGACTCCCAGGGGTGAGACCCAGTACTTC.